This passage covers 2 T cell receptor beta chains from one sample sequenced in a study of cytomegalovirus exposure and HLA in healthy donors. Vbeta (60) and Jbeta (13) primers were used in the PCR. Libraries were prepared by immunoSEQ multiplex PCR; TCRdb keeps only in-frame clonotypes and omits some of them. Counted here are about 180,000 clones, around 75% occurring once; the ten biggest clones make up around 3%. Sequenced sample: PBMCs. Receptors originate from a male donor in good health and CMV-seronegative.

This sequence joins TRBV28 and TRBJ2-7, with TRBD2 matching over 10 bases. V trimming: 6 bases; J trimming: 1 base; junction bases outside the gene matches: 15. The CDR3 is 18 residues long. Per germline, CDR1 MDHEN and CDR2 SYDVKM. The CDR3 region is CASSPLPSGSRISYEQYF. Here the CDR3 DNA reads TGTGCCAGCAGCCCACTACCTAGCGGGAGCAGGATATCCTACGAGCAGTACTTC. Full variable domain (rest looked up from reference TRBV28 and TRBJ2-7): DVKVTQSSRYLVKRTGEKVFLECVQDMDHENMFWYRQDPGLGLRLIYFSYDVKMKEKGDIPEGYSVSREKKERFSLILESASTNQTSMYLCASSPLPSGSRISYEQYFGPGTRLTVT.

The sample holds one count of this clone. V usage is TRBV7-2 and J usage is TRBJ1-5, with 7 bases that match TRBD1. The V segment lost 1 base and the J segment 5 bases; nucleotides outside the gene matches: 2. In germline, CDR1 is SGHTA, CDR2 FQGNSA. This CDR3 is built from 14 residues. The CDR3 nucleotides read TGTGCCAGCAGCTTAGGACAGGGTGATCAGCCCCAGCATTTT. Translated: CASSLGQGDQPQHF.